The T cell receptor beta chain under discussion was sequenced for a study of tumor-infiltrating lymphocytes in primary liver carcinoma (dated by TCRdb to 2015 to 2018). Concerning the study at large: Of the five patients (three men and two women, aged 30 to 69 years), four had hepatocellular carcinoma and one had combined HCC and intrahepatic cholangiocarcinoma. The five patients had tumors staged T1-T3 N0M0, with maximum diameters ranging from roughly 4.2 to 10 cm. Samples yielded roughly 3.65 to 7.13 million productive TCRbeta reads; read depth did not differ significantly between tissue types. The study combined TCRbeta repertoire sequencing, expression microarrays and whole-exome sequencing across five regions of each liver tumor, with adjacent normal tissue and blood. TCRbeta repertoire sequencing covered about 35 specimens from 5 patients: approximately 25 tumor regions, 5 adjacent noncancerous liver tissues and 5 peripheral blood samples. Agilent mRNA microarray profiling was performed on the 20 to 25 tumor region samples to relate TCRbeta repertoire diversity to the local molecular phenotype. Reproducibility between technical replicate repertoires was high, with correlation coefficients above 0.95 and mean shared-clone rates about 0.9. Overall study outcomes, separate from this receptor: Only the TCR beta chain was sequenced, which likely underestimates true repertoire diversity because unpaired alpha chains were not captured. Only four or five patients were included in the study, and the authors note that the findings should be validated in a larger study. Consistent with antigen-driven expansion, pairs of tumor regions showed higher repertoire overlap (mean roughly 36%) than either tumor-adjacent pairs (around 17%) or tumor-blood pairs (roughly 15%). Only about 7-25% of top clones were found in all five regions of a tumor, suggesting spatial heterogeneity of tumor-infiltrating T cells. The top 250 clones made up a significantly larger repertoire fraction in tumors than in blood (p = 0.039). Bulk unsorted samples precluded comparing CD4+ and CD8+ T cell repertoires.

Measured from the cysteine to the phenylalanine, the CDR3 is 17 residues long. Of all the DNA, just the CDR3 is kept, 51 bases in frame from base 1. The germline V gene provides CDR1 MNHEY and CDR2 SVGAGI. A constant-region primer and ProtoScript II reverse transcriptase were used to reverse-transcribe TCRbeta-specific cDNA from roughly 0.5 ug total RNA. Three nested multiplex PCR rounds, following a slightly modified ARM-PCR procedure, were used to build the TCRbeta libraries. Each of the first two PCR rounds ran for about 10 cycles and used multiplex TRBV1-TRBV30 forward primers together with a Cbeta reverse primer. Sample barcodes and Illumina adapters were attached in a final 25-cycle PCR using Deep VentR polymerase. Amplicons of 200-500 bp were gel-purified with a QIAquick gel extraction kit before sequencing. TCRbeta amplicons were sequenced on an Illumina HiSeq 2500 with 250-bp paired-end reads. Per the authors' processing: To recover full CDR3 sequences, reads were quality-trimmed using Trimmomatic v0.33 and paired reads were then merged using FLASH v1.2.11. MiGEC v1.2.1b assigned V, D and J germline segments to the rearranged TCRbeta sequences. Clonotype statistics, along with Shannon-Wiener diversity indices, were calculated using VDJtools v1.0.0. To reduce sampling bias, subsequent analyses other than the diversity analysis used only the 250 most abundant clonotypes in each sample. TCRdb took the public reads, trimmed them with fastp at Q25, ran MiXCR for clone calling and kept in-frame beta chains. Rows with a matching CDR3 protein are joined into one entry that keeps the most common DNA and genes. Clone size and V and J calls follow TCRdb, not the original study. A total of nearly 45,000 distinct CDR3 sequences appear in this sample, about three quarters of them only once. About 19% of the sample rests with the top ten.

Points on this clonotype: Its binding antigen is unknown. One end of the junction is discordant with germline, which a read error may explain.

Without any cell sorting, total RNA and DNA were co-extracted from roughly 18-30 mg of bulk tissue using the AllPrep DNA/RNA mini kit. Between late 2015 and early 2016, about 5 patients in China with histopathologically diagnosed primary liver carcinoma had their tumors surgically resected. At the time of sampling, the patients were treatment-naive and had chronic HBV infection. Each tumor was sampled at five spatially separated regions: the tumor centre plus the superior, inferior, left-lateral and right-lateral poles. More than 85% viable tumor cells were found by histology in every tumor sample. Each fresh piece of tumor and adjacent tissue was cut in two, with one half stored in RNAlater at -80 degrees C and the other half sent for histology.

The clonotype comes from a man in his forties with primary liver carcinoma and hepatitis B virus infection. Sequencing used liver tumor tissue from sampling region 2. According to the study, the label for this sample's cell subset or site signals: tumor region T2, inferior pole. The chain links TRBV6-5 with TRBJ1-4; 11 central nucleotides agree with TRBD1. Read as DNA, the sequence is TGTGCCAGCAGCACCAGGACAGGGGGCGCGTATCGAGAAAAACTGGTTTTT. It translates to CASSTRTGGAYREKLVF.